The 32 T cell receptor beta chains below all came from one sample that was sequenced in a study of graft-versus-host responses after intestinal transplantation. The authors plated around 200,000 CFSE-labeled responder cells with around 200,000 irradiated, violet-dye-labeled stimulator cells. Profiled with immunoSEQ multiplex PCR; TCRdb holds only in-frame clones, not every one. Of 10,000 to 15,000 clones listed, roughly 33% are singletons. The source material was alloreactive CD8+ T cells from a mixed lymphocyte reaction culture, sampled before intestinal transplant. Subset specified: CFSE-low proliferating T cells sorted from roughly 6-day pre-transplant mixed lymphocyte reaction (GvH or HvG direction). These receptors originate from a human patient who received an intestinal transplant.

In this sample, this clone turned up once. This chain links TRBV9 with TRBJ2-7; D is unresolved. The CDR3 is 14 residues long. Germline CDR1 reads SGDLS; CDR2 reads YYNGEE. Trimming pared 0 bases from V and 3 bases from J, leaving 10 bases between. The CDR3 DNA reads TGTGCCAGCAGCGTAGCGCCAGACATCTACGAGCAGTACTTC. Its translation is CASSVAPDIYEQYF.

This clone came up a few times. The chain employs TRBV6-5 and TRBJ2-1, with TRBD2 as a possible D gene (5 bases). The CDR3 contains 15 residues. The V end lost 5 bases, the J end lost 0 bases, and 11 bases lay between the germline ends. The germline V gene encodes CDR1 MNHEY and CDR2 SVGAGI. The CDR3 loop is CASSLSGPSYNEQFF. The CDR3 nucleotides read TGTGCCAGCAGTCTAAGCGGTCCCTCCTACAATGAGCAGTTCTTC.

This clone was observed a few times. A much larger clone differs from this one at a single base, so this may be a read error. Given the absence of the conserved phenylalanine or tryptophan at the CDR3 end, a read error is likely. The chain is built from TRBV4-1 and TRBJ2-7; TRBD2 might be the D (6 bases). This CDR3 is 15 amino acids long. Germline CDR1 reads MGHRA; CDR2 reads YSYEKL. Trimming stripped 4 bases from V and 0 bases from J, with 13 bases between. This CDR3 reads CASSLRDLNSYEQYS. The DNA for the CDR3 is TGCGCCAGCAGCCTCCGGGACTTAAACTCCTACGAGCAGTACTCC.

By share, this clone counts as medium-sized. The rearrangement links TRBV4-1 to TRBJ2-1; 9 nucleotides match TRBD1. CDR3 length: 17 residues. CDR1 and CDR2 from the germline V gene are MGHRA and YSYEKL. V was pared by 3 bases and J by 8 bases, with 14 bases of the junction left unmatched. The CDR3 here is CASSHAFLGQGSYEQFF. DNA for the CDR3: TGCGCCAGCAGCCATGCGTTCCTGGGACAGGGAAGTTATGAGCAGTTCTTC.

The chain uses TRBV6-5 and TRBJ1-1; 7 bases are shared with TRBD1. CDR1 is MNHEY, CDR2 SVGAGI, per germline. V shed 2 bases, J shed 1 base, and the junction held 4 bases outside the gene matches. The CDR3 is 15 amino acids. The CDR3 protein is CASSYGAGGNTEAFF. The CDR3 nucleotides read TGTGCCAGCAGTTACGGCGCAGGGGGGAACACTGAAGCTTTCTTT.

This clone is labeled as medium-sized. CDR3 in amino acids: CASSPTGDEYKPQHF. CDR3 in DNA: TGCGCCAGCAGCCCGACAGGGGATGAGTATAAGCCCCAGCATTTT. This sequence joins TRBV5-1 and TRBJ1-5, with 8 bases that match TRBD1. Per germline, CDR1 SGHRS and CDR2 YFSETQ. Trimming removed 4 bases from V and 8 bases from J; junction bases left unmatched: 11. The CDR3 contains 15 residues.

This clone was counted a few times. The CDR3 reads CAISAPLQYNEQFF. CDR3 DNA sequence: TGTGCCATCAGTGCCCCACTTCAATACAATGAGCAGTTCTTC. The J gene is TRBJ2-1, the V gene TRBV10-3, with D unclear. CDR1 and CDR2 from the germline V gene are ENHRY and SYGVKD. Deletions cut 4 bases from V and 4 bases from J, with 11 bases between. The CDR3 loop spans 14 amino acids.

The J gene is TRBJ2-1, the V gene TRBV28; no firm D call. There are 11 residues in the CDR3. Trimming shortened V by 4 bases and J by 3 bases, and 1 base separated the two germline ends. CDR1 and CDR2 from the germline V gene are MDHEN and SYDVKM. The CDR3 DNA is TGTGCCAGCAGTTACTACAATGAGCAGTTCTTC. Translation: CASSYYNEQFF.

The V and J genes are TRBV20-1 and TRBJ1-5; no clear D gene. CDR1 is DFQATT, CDR2 SNEGSKA, per germline (reference sequence). Deletions cut 3 bases from V and 3 bases from J, with 3 bases between. CDR3 size: 11 residues. The CDR3 sequence is CSASVNQPQHF. The CDR3 DNA follows: TGCAGTGCTAGCGTCAATCAGCCCCAGCATTTT.

This rearrangement joins TRBV6-8 to TRBJ2-1; D not certain. Germline-derived CDR1 and CDR2 are MNHGY and SAAAGT. Trimming removed 2 bases from V and 0 bases from J, with 11 bases in between. The CDR3 has 16 residues. The CDR3 loop is CASSYTDPSSYNEQFF. DNA of the CDR3: TGTGCCAGCAGTTACACAGACCCTAGCTCCTACAATGAGCAGTTCTTC.

This clone was seen only a few times. The chain has TRBV18 and TRBJ1-5; D is perhaps TRBD1 (6 bases). The germline V and J ends were trimmed by 5 bases and 8 bases, with 10 bases remaining between them. CDR3 length: 12 residues. Germline loops: CDR1 KGHSH, CDR2 LQKENI. This CDR3 reads CASSIRGEPQHF. The CDR3 DNA follows: TGTGCCAGCTCAATCAGGGGTGAGCCCCAGCATTTT. Full variable domain (missing parts from reference TRBV18 and TRBJ1-5): NAGVMQNPRHLVRRRGQEARLRCSPMKGHSHVYWYRQLPEEGLKFMVYLQKENIIDESGMPKERFSAEFPKEGPSILRIQQVVRGDSAAYFCASSIRGEPQHFGDGTRLSIL.

This clone is a singleton in its sample. V and J are TRBV13 and TRBJ2-5; TRBD2 agrees at 7 bases. The end of the DNA fits TRBJ2-7 better, so the J call may be wrong. CDR3 length: 15 residues. The germline V gene encodes CDR1 PRHDT and CDR2 FYEKMQ (reference sequence). CDR3 bases: TGTGCCAGCAGCGGCGCTAGCGGAGGCTCCTACGAGCAGTACTTC. This encodes CASSGASGGSYEQYF.

This clone is deemed medium-sized. The J gene is TRBJ1-2, the V gene TRBV21-1. TRBV21-1 is an annotated pseudogene. The CDR3 runs to 14 residues. CDR3 bases: TGTGCCAGCAGGAATGGGAGGGGTAACTATGGCTACACCTTC. Protein sequence: CASRNGRGNYGYTF.

The chain couples TRBV10-2 to TRBJ1-3; D gene unclear. Looked up from germline, CDR1 is WSHSY and CDR2 is SAAADI. Deletions cut 3 bases from V and 2 bases from J, with 14 bases between. The CDR3 totals 16 residues. The chain's CDR3 is CASSEAAGWPGNTIYF. Written as DNA, the CDR3 is TGCGCCAGCAGTGAAGCGGCAGGCTGGCCTGGAAACACCATATATTTT.

The chain recombines TRBV10-3 with TRBJ2-2; TRBD1 is a possible D gene (7 bases). V was pared by 10 bases and J by 4 bases, with 19 bases between. Germline V gene data show CDR1 as ENHRY and CDR2 as SYGVKD. The CDR3 loop spans 15 amino acids. The DNA of the CDR3 is TGTGCCAGGAGGGGGCAGTATAGACTCACCGGGGAGCTGTTTTTT. Encoded protein: CARRGQYRLTGELFF.

For this clone: Relative to the germline gene, one junction end is altered; a read error may explain this. This chain joins TRBV29-1 and TRBJ2-7, with 9 positions matching TRBD1. CDR1 and CDR2 (germline): SQVTM, ANQGSEA. CDR3 size: 14 residues. The DNA of the CDR3 is TGCAGCGTAGAAGGGACAGGGCTCTCCTACGAGCAGTACTTC. It translates to CSVEGTGLSYEQYF.

V gene TRBV2 combines with J gene TRBJ2-2; 7 bases line up with TRBD1. Germline V gene lookup returns CDR1 SNHLY and CDR2 FYNNEI. Trimming at V came to 7 bases and at J to 4 bases, leaving 6 bases not matched to a gene. The length of the CDR3 is 14 residues. The chain's CDR3 is CASMRTGLTGELFF. In DNA form, the CDR3 reads TGTGCCAGCATGAGGACAGGACTCACCGGGGAGCTGTTTTTT.

The rearrangement joins TRBV9 to TRBJ1-1; the D is unclear. This CDR3 is built from 13 residues. Per the germline V gene, CDR1 is SGDLS and CDR2 is YYNGEE. V was cut by 0 bases and J by 1 base, with 4 bases left in between. The CDR3 region is CASSVDWNTEAFF. The CDR3, as DNA: TGTGCCAGCAGCGTAGATTGGAACACTGAAGCTTTCTTT.

The chain joins TRBV7-9 to TRBJ2-5; no definite D call. CDR1 and CDR2 from the germline V gene are SEHNR and FQNEAQ (reference sequence). V lost 2 bases, J lost 0 bases, and 7 bases lay in between. The CDR3 consists of 14 residues. CDR3 sequence: CASSLLENQETQYF. DNA of the CDR3: TGTGCCAGCAGCTTATTGGAGAACCAAGAGACCCAGTACTTC.

This clone was counted a few times. The chain links TRBV11-1 to TRBJ2-7, with a tentative D call TRBD1 (5 bases). The CDR3 covers 15 residues. CDR1 and CDR2 (germline): SGHAT, FQDESV (reference sequence). Trimming cost V 9 bases and J 3 bases, with 21 bases left between them. CDR3 DNA sequence: TGTGCCAGTACGCCAGGGCAGGGTTCTCACTACGAGCAGTACTTC. The encoded protein is CASTPGQGSHYEQYF.

This clone was picked up a small number of times. The rearrangement uses TRBV2 and TRBJ1-1; maybe TRBD1 (5 bases). The CDR3 consists of 13 residues. V lost 8 bases to trimming and J lost 0 bases, with 10 bases between them. Germline V gives CDR1 SNHLY, CDR2 FYNNEI. The CDR3 DNA is TGTGCCAGCGGACAATTTTTGAACACTGAAGCTTTCTTT. Its protein is CASGQFLNTEAFF.

This clone is categorized as medium-sized. The V gene is TRBV7-9, the J gene TRBJ2-2, with D perhaps assigned TRBD1 or TRBD2 (5 bases each). This CDR3 has 15 amino acids. Germline V gene lookup returns CDR1 SEHNR and CDR2 FQNEAQ (reference sequence). V was shortened by 6 bases and J by 1 base, with 12 bases between the two germline ends. The CDR3 nucleotides are TGTGCCAGCAGTGGGGGACCTGAGAACACCGGGGAGCTGTTTTTT. It codes for CASSGGPENTGELFF.

Worth noting for this clone: The junction and the germline gene differ at one end; a read error may be behind it. The chain carries TRBV6-1 and TRBJ2-3; D not certain. Looked up from germline, CDR1 is MNHNS and CDR2 is SASEGT. The CDR3 is 11 residues long. CDR3 nucleotide sequence: TGTGCCAGCAGTTACCCAGACACGCAGTATTTT. Residues: CASSYPDTQYF.

This clone came up a few times. The chain is built from TRBV6-6 and TRBJ2-1; 11 nucleotides agree with TRBD2. Trimming took 1 base from V and 5 from J; bases not matched to a gene: 1. The CDR3 length is 15 residues. Germline V lookup: CDR1 MNHNY, CDR2 SVGAGI (reference sequence). CDR3 residues: CASSYFSGGDNEQFF. For the CDR3, the DNA is TGTGCCAGCAGTTACTTTAGCGGGGGGGACAATGAGCAGTTCTTC.

By share, this clone counts as medium-sized. The same CDR3 is also encoded by other DNA sequences in this sample. This chain's CDR3 is CASSQDRGLGNTIYF. Here the CDR3 DNA reads TGCGCCAGCAGCCAAGACAGGGGGCTCGGAAACACCATATATTTT. The V and J genes are TRBV4-1 and TRBJ1-3; 8 bases fit TRBD1. Germline CDR1 reads MGHRA; CDR2 reads YSYEKL. The CDR3 runs 15 residues. The junction had 2 bases not matched to a gene; V was cut back by 0 bases and J by 4 bases.

The rearrangement uses TRBV6-5 and TRBJ1-4; TRBD1 matches 8 bases. Trimming took 2 bases from V and 8 from J; bases not matched to a gene: 4. Germline CDR1 reads MNHEY; CDR2 reads SVGAGI. The CDR3 is made up of 14 amino acids. The CDR3 loop is CASSYAGGWEKLFF. CDR3 in DNA: TGTGCCAGCAGTTACGCAGGGGGCTGGGAAAAACTGTTTTTT.

The table lists this clone with a few counts. The chain couples TRBV28 to TRBJ2-5; no firm D call. This CDR3 is built from 13 residues. Per the germline V gene, CDR1 is MDHEN and CDR2 is SYDVKM. V was clipped by 3 bases and J by 5 bases, with 10 bases between them. The CDR3 spells CASSFSLWETQYF. CDR3 bases: TGTGCCAGCAGTTTTAGTCTATGGGAGACCCAGTACTTC.

Details on this clone: The junction differs from germline at one of its ends, possibly a read error. The genes are TRBV5-4 and TRBJ1-1; no definite D call. Germline CDR1 and CDR2: SGHNT and YYREEE (reference sequence). This CDR3 region has 13 residues. In DNA, the CDR3 is TGCGCCAGCAGCCAAGATCGGATCACTGAAGCTTTCTTT. Its protein product is CASSQDRITEAFF.

The chain employs TRBV6-4 and TRBJ2-7; D gene uncertain. CDR3 length: 13 residues. V was clipped by 8 bases and J by 5 bases, with 16 bases between them. Germline CDR1 MRHNA, CDR2 SNTAGT. The CDR3: CASAVFPGDEQYF. The DNA of the CDR3 is TGTGCCAGCGCAGTCTTTCCGGGTGACGAGCAGTACTTC.

This chain links TRBV13 with TRBJ2-3; a weak D match, TRBD2 (7 bases). Germline CDR1 reads PRHDT; CDR2 reads FYEKMQ (reference sequence). The CDR3 has 16 residues. The V gene lost 3 bases and the J gene lost 6 bases, with 19 bases spanning the gap. The CDR3 DNA follows: TGTGCCAGCAGCTTCATAGTAGGGGGGGCTAAGGATACGCAGTATTTT. The encoded protein is CASSFIVGGAKDTQYF.

In this sample, this clone turned up a few times. This chain links TRBV6-1 with TRBJ1-5; TRBD1 matches at 8 bases. Germline V lookup: CDR1 MNHNS, CDR2 SASEGT. Unmatched junction bases numbered 3, after V lost 5 bases and J lost 6 bases. The CDR3 sequence is 13 residues long. CDR3 bases: TGTGCCAGCAGTCAGGGGGCGCGTCAGCCCCAGCATTTT. It specifies CASSQGARQPQHF.

The CDR3 bases are TGTGCCAGAAGCTTGCCTAGCGACGGAACCAAGTACAATGAGCAGTTCTTC. Protein sequence: CARSLPSDGTKYNEQFF. The V call is TRBV5-3, the J call TRBJ2-1; a possible D gene is TRBD2 (6 bases). TRBV5-3 is classed as an ORF, of uncertain function. There are 17 residues in the CDR3. V shed 1 base and J shed 4 bases, with 18 bases lying between them.